The 2 T cell receptor beta chains reported below all come from one sample, sequenced in a study of cytomegalovirus exposure and HLA in healthy donors. Both 60 Vbeta primers and 13 Jbeta primers went into the PCR. Clones were sequenced by immunoSEQ multiplex PCR, and TCRdb holds only the in-frame ones, with some missing. The sample shows 120,000 to 150,000 clones, approximately 81% of them seen only once. The sample consisted of PBMCs. The receptors come from a middle-aged woman in good health and CMV-seropositive.

This clone was observed a few times. The rearrangement uses TRBV21-1 and TRBJ2-7; the table calls TRBD1, which could not be checked here. TRBV21-1 is a recognized pseudogene. The CDR3 has 15 amino acids. Written as DNA, the CDR3 is TGTGCCAGCGAATGGGGTAGGACAGGGGACGGCGAGCAGTACTTC. It codes for CASEWGRTGDGEQYF.

CDR3 region: CASGMTGVNEQFF. DNA for the CDR3: TGTGCTAGTGGGATGACAGGGGTAAATGAGCAGTTCTTC. V and J are TRBV12-5 and TRBJ2-1, with 8 bases aligning to TRBD1. Per the germline V gene, CDR1 is LGHNT and CDR2 is FRNRAP. V lost 6 bases, J lost 7 bases, and 5 bases stayed unmatched. The CDR3 is 13 residues long.